A selection of T cell receptor beta chains follows, all from one sample in a study of post-analysis software for immune sequencing data. TCRdb recomputed calls from the PCR reads with MiXCR, one row per CDR3 protein. The sample records roughly 800,000 distinct CDR3 sequences, 40% to 55% being singletons. Sequencing was carried out using blood. All receptors come from a girl aged 5 to 17 with multiple sclerosis. The CDR3 runs from the conserved cysteine through the conserved F or W. A D gene is named only where the DNA matches it firmly. Clone size is stated in some rows and not others, as once, few, many or a class when expanded.

j_call v_call clone_size d_call cdr3_nt cdr3_aa
TRBJ1-2 TRBV13 few . TGTGCCAGCAGCTTAATGCGGGAAGGCCCAGGGGATGGCTACACCTTC CASSLMREGPGDGYTF
TRBJ2-3 TRBV25-1 . TRBD2 TGTGCCAGCAGTCACCGCATGCGGGAGGGCACAGATACGCAGTATTTT CASSHRMREGTDTQYF
TRBJ2-3 TRBV20-1 few TRBD1 TGCAGTGGCGAGGACAGGGGGCGTCCCACAGATACGCAGTATTTT CSGEDRGRPTDTQYF
TRBJ2-1 TRBV5-6 . TRBD2 TGTGCCAGCAGCTTGGCCCTAAGAGCGGGAGAGGCGGACAATGAGCAGTTCTTC CASSLALRAGEADNEQFF
TRBJ1-1 TRBV19 . . TGTGCCAGTAGTATCGGGGCGTTGACTGAAGCTTTCTTT CASSIGALTEAFF
TRBJ1-4 TRBV7-7 . . TGTGCTAGCAGCCCGAGTCGGGGGAGGGGTGAAAAACTGTTTTTT CASSPSRGRGEKLFF
TRBJ2-1 TRBV20-1 . TRBD2 TGCAGTGCTAGTTCTCCCGGGACTAGCGGCTACAGTGAGCAGTTCTTC CSASSPGTSGYSEQFF
TRBJ1-2 TRBV6-2/TRBV6-3 . . TGTGCCAGCGAAGGACCTGACTATGGCTACACCTTC CASEGPDYGYTF
TRBJ2-5 TRBV4-3 . TRBD2 TGCGCCAGCAGCCAAACGGGAGGGTCAGAGACCCAGTACTTC CASSQTGGSETQYF
TRBJ2-5 TRBV28 . TRBD2 TGTGCCAGCAGTTCAATTACGCGGGAGTGGATAGAGACCCAGTACTTC CASSSITREWIETQYF
TRBJ2-7 TRBV10-1 . . TGCGCCAGTTCCCTTGGAGGGAGAACTGGCGAGCAGTACTTC CASSLGGRTGEQYF
TRBJ2-3 TRBV7-8 . . TGTGCCAGCAGCTTAACCAGGGCCGCAGATACGCAGTATTTT CASSLTRAADTQYF
TRBJ2-1 TRBV27 few . TGTGCCAGCAGTCCCCGACCACCTCTCTCCTACAATGAGCAGTTCTTC CASSPRPPLSYNEQFF
TRBJ1-4 TRBV29-1 . . TGCAGCGTTGAAGTTGAGGAAAAACTGTTTTTT CSVEVEEKLFF
TRBJ2-5 TRBV11-2 . TRBD2 TGTGCCAGCAGCTTAGGGACTAGCGGGAGAGGGGAGACCCAGTACTTC CASSLGTSGRGETQYF
TRBJ2-7 TRBV7-2 few . TGTGCCAGCAGCCCCCAGGACAGAGACTACGAGCAGTACTTC CASSPQDRDYEQYF
TRBJ1-4 TRBV12-3/TRBV12-4 few . TGTGCCAGCAGTCCCCGAGCGTGGGCGGTCACCCCTGCAACTAATGAAAAACTGTTTTTT CASSPRAWAVTPATNEKLFF
TRBJ1-4 TRBV12-3/TRBV12-4 . TRBD1 TGTGCCAGCAGCCTTCGTGGTGAGGGGGCGTCTGAAAAACTGTTTTTT CASSLRGEGASEKLFF
TRBJ2-3 TRBV12-3/TRBV12-4 . . TGTGCCAGCAGTAATATGCAGGGACCCACAGATACGCAGTATTTT CASSNMQGPTDTQYF
TRBJ2-3 TRBV7-9 . . TGTGCCAGCAGCCCTACGTTTGGGCAGCAGTACGGAGATACGCAGTATTTT CASSPTFGQQYGDTQYF